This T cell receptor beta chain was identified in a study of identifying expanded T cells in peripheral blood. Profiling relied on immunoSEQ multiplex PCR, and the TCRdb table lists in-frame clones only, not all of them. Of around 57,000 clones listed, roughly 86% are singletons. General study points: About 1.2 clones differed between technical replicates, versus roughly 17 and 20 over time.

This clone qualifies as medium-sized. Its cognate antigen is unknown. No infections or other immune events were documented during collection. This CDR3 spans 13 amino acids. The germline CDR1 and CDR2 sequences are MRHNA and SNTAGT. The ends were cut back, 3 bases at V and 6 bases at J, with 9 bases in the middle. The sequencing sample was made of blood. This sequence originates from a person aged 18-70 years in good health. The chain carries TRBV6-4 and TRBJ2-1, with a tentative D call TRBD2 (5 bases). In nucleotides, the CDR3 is TGTGCCAGCAGTGAGGGCACTAGCAATGAGCAGTTCTTC. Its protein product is CASSEGTSNEQFF.